Given below is one T cell receptor (beta chain) in context. Authors' processing steps: Reference gene primer amplification gave estimated nucleated cell counts. Data came from immunoSEQ multiplex PCR; TCRdb stores just in-frame clones and leaves some out. The V and J calls and the clone size are those of that table, but D and trimming were determined from the DNA. The data hold 100,000 to 150,000 clones, with approximately 80% observed a single time. This sample was included in a study of blood T cell repertoires in COVID-19. Study context: The study drew acute and convalescent COVID-19 samples from the United States, Italy and Spain.

The sample comprised peripheral blood. This receptor was identified in an older woman with acute or convalescent COVID-19.

Written as DNA, the CDR3 is TGTGCCAGCAGCTTGGTAGTGAATTCACCCCTCCACTTT. Amino acid sequence: CASSLVVNSPLHF. The chain uses TRBV5-6 and TRBJ1-6, with D uncertain. Germline-derived CDR1 and CDR2 are SGHDT and YYEEEE. With 0 bases removed from V and 7 bases from J, the gap between germline ends came to 5 bases. The CDR3 length is 13 residues.